The clone carrying this T cell receptor beta chain was recorded at least ten times. Its antigen is undetermined. The sample originates from a study of CD8 T cells in ankylosing spondylitis. This CDR3 has 16 amino acids. The germline V gene encodes CDR1 MGHRA and CDR2 YSYEKL. Trimming cost V 1 base and J 4 bases, with 17 bases left between them. The TCR beta libraries were generated through quantitative 5'-RACE incorporating molecular barcodes. TCRdb independently ran MiXCR on the 5' RACE reads; one entry per CDR3 protein. The table includes roughly 180,000 distinct CDR3 sequences, 13% detected once. General study results and limits: Reportedly, matched ankylosing spondylitis synovial fluid was significantly enriched for disease-linked clones. A TCR beta motif made of several highly homologous variants seemed typical of ankylosing spondylitis blood.

V gene TRBV4-1 combines with J gene TRBJ2-7, with D perhaps TRBD1 (5 bases). The sequencing input was blood, either unsorted or a sorted T cell fraction (not recorded which). This TCR was sampled from a male donor with ankylosing spondylitis or in good health (not recorded which). DNA for the CDR3: TGCGCCAGCAGCCAAGGAGACGCAGGGATGAGGTACGAGCAGTACTTC. This sequence encodes CASSQGDAGMRYEQYF.